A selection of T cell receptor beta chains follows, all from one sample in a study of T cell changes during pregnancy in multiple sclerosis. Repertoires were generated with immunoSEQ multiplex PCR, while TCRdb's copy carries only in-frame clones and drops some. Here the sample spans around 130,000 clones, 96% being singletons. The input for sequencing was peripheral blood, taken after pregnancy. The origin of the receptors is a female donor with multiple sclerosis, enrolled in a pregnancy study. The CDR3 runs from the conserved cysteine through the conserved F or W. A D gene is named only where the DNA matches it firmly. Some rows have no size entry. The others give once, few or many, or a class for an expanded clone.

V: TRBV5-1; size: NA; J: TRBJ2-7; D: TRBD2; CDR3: CASRPSGLYEQYF; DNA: TGCGCCAGCAGGCCTAGCGGACTCTACGAGCAGTACTTC
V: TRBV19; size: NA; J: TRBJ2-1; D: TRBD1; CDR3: CASKPGQVNNEQFF; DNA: TGTGCCAGTAAACCGGGACAGGTAAACAATGAGCAGTTCTTC
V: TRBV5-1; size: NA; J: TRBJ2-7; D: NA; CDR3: CASSLDDLRSYEQYF; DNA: TGCGCCAGCAGCTTGGATGACTTGCGCTCCTACGAGCAGTACTTC
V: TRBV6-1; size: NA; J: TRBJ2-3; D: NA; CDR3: CASMRTDTQYF; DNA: TGTGCCAGCATGCGGACAGATACGCAGTATTTT
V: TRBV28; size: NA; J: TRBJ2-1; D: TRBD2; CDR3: CASRTPSSGRVDEQFF; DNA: TGTGCCAGCCGCACCCCCAGTAGCGGGAGGGTAGATGAGCAGTTCTTC
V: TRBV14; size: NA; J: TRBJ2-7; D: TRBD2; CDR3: CASSPLADTYEQYF; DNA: TGTGCCAGCAGCCCACTAGCGGATACCTACGAGCAGTACTTC
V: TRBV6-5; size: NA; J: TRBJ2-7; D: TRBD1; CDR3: CASSYSGQDYEQYF; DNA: TGTGCCAGCAGTTACTCAGGACAGGACTACGAGCAGTACTTC
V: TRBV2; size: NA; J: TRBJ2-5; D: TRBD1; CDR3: CASGSTGGRETQYF; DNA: TGTGCCAGCGGTTCGACAGGGGGCCGAGAGACCCAGTACTTC
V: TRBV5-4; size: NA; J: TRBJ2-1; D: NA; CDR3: CASSSPTPRDNEQFF; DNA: TGTGCCAGCAGCTCACCGACTCCAAGAGACAATGAGCAGTTCTTC
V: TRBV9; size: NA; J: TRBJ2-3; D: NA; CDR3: CASSVAQSTDTQYF; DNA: TGTGCCAGCAGCGTAGCCCAGAGCACAGATACGCAGTATTTT
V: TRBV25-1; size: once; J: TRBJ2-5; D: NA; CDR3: CASRRENQETQYF; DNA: TGTGCCAGCAGGAGAGAAAACCAAGAGACCCAGTACTTC
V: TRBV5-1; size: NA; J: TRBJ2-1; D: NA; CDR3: CASSLVQGPLNEQFF; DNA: TGCGCCAGCAGCTTGGTTCAGGGTCCCCTCAATGAGCAGTTCTTC
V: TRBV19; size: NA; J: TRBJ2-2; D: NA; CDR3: CASSETRAGELFF; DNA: TGTGCCAGTAGTGAGACTAGGGCCGGGGAGCTGTTTTTT
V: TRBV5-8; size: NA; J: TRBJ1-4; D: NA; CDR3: CASSYTQVPTEKLFF; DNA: TGTGCCAGCAGTTACACACAGGTCCCTACTGAAAAACTGTTTTTT
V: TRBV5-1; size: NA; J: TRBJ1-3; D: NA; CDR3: CASSGGHTSSGNTIYF; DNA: TGCGCCAGCAGCGGGGGACACACGAGCTCTGGAAACACCATATATTTT
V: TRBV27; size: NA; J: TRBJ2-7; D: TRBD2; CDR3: CASSLSRPGLAGAYEQYF; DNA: TGTGCCAGCAGTTTATCGAGGCCGGGACTAGCTGGAGCCTACGAGCAGTACTTC
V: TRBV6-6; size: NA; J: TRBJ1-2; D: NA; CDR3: CASSIRDLSTNYGYTF; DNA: TGTGCCAGCAGTATTCGGGATTTGAGCACCAACTATGGCTACACCTTC
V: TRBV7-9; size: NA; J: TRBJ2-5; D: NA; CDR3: CASSLTGRQETQYF; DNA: TGTGCCAGCAGCTTAACAGGCCGCCAAGAGACCCAGTACTTC
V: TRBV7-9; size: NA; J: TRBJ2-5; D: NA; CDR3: CASSLEEGGPIPMETQYF; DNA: TGTGCCAGCAGCTTAGAGGAGGGGGGGCCAATTCCCATGGAGACCCAGTACTTC
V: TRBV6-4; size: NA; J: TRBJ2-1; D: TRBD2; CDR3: CATSGAGGPGSYNEQFF; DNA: TGTGCCACCTCGGGGGCGGGAGGGCCCGGATCCTACAATGAGCAGTTCTTC
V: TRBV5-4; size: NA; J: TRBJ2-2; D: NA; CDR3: CASSLEVGAGTGELFF; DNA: TGTGCCAGCAGCTTGGAAGTGGGGGCCGGCACCGGGGAGCTGTTTTTT
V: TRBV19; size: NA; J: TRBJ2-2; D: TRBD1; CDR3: CASSKPPGQYTGELFF; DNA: TGTGCCAGTAGTAAACCCCCGGGACAGTACACCGGGGAGCTGTTTTTT
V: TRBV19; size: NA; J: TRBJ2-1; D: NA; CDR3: CASMSVGEAYEQFF; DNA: TGTGCCAGTATGTCGGTGGGTGAGGCCTATGAGCAGTTCTTC
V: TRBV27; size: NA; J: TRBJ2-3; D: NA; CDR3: CASSLVSGSDTQYF; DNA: TGTGCCAGCAGTTTAGTCTCCGGGTCAGATACGCAGTATTTT
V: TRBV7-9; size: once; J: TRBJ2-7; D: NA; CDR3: CASSSRGYYEQYF; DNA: TGTGCCAGCAGCTCAAGAGGTTACTACGAGCAGTACTTC
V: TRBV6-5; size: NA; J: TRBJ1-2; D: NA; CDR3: CASSYSKGTPAYGYTF; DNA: TGTGCCAGCAGTTACTCGAAGGGGACACCAGCTTATGGCTACACCTTC
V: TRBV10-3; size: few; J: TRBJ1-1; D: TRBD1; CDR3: CATSDRGTNTEAFF; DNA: TGTGCCACCTCCGACAGGGGGACGAACACTGAAGCTTTCTTT
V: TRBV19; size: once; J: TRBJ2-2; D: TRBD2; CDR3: CASSWGVFSGGSTGELFF; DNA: TGTGCCAGTAGTTGGGGGGTGTTTAGCGGGGGGAGCACCGGGGAGCTGTTTTTT
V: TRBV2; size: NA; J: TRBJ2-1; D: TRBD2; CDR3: CASRTSGSFYNEQFF; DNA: TGTGCCAGCAGGACTAGCGGGAGTTTCTACAATGAGCAGTTCTTC
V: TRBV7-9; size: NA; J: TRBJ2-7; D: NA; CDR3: CASSLSSYEQYF; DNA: TGTGCCAGCAGCCTGAGTTCCTACGAGCAGTACTTC
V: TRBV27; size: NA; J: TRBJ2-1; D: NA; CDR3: CASSFGTAYNEQFF; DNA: TGTGCCAGCAGTTTCGGGACTGCCTACAATGAGCAGTTCTTC
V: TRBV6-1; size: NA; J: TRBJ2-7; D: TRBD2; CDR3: CASSEVVAGADEQYF; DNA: TGTGCCAGCAGTGAAGTGGTAGCGGGAGCGGACGAGCAGTACTTC
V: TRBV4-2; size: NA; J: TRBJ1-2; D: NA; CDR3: CASSRTPGQTNYGYTF; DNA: TGTGCCAGCAGCCGGACACCAGGACAGACTAACTATGGCTACACCTTC
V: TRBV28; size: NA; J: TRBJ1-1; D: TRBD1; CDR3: CASRGGTGNTEAFF; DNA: TGTGCCAGCCGTGGCGGGACAGGGAACACTGAAGCTTTCTTT
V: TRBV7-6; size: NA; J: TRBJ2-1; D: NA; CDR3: CASSSTGAFNEQFF; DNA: TGTGCCAGCAGCTCGACGGGAGCCTTCAATGAGCAGTTCTTC
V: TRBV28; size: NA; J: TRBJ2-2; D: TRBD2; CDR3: CASRTQRGPRTGELFF; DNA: TGTGCCAGCAGAACTCAGCGGGGGCCCCGGACCGGGGAGCTGTTTTTT
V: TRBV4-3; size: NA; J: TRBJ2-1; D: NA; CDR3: CASSPGSRFYNEQFF; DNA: TGCGCCAGCAGCCCTGGGAGCCGTTTCTACAATGAGCAGTTCTTC
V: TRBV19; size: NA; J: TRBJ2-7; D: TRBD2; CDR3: CASSITSGSGYEQYF; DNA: TGTGCCAGTAGTATAACAAGCGGGAGCGGGTACGAGCAGTACTTC
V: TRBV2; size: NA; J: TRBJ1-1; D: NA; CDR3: CASLGGGGRRNTEAFF; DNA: TGTGCCAGCCTCGGGGGGGGCGGCAGAAGGAACACTGAAGCTTTCTTT
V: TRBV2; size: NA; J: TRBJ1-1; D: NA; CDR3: CASGYDRSTEAFF; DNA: TGTGCCAGCGGGTATGACAGGTCCACTGAAGCTTTCTTT
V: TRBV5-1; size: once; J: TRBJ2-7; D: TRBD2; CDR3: CASSIRTSGTYEQYF; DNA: TGCGCCAGCAGCATACGGACTAGCGGGACCTACGAGCAGTACTTC
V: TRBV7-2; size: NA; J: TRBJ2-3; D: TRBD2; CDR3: CASSFGLAVDTQYF; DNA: TGTGCCAGCAGCTTCGGACTAGCGGTAGATACGCAGTATTTT
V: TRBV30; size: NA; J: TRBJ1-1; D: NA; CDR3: CALSGGLIEAFF; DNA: TGTGCCCTCTCTGGGGGCTTAATTGAAGCTTTCTTT
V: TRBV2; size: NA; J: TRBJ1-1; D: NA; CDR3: CASSPQGRGRGTEAFF; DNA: TGTGCCAGCAGTCCCCAAGGGAGGGGTAGAGGCACTGAAGCTTTCTTT
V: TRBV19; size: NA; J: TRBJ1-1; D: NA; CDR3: CASSGHLNTEAFF; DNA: TGTGCCAGTAGTGGACACTTGAACACTGAAGCTTTCTTT
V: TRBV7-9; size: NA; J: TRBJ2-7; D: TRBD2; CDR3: CASSLAGGLVRSHEQYF; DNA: TGTGCCAGCAGCTTAGCGGGAGGGTTGGTTAGATCCCACGAGCAGTACTTC
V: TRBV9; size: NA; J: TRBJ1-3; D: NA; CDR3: CASSVGAGSAIYF; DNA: TGTGCCAGCAGCGTAGGGGCAGGTTCTGCCATATATTTT
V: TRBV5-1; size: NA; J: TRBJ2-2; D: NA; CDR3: CASSRMVRTTNTGELFF; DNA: TGCGCCAGCAGCCGGATGGTCAGGACAACGAACACCGGGGAGCTGTTTTTT
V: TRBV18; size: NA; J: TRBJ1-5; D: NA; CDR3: CASSPDISPTDQPQHF; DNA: TGTGCCAGCTCACCCGATATTAGCCCCACCGATCAGCCCCAGCATTTT
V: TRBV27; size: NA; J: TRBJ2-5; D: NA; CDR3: CASSPSTGRETQYF; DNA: TGTGCCAGCAGTCCGTCGACAGGTCGAGAGACCCAGTACTTC
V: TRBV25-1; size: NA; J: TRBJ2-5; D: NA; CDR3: CASSEYSAGRETQYF; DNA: TGTGCCAGCAGTGAATATAGCGCAGGGAGGGAGACCCAGTACTTC
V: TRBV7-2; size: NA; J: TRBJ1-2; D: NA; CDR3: CASSFLFEAIYTF; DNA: TGTGCCAGCAGCTTTTTATTTGAGGCGATCTACACCTTC
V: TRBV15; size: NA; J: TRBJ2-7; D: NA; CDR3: CATRREASSYEQYF; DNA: TGTGCCACCAGGAGGGAGGCCTCTTCCTACGAGCAGTACTTC
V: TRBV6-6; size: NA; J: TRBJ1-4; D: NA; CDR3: CASSDYSSNEKLFF; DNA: TGTGCCAGCAGCGACTACAGCTCTAATGAAAAACTGTTTTTT
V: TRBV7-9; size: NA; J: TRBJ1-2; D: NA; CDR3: CASSLGPAGGYTF; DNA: TGTGCCAGCAGCTTAGGTCCAGCAGGTGGCTACACCTTC
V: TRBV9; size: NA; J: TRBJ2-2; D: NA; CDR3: CASSVTKVGENTGELFF; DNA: TGTGCCAGCAGCGTTACAAAGGTGGGCGAAAACACCGGGGAGCTGTTTTTT
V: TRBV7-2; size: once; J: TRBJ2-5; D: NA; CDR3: CASSLAPGWETQYF; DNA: TGTGCCAGCAGCTTAGCTCCAGGGTGGGAGACCCAGTACTTC
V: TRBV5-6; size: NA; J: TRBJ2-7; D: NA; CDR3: CASSENGPYEQYF; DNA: TGTGCCAGCAGCGAGAACGGTCCCTACGAGCAGTACTTC
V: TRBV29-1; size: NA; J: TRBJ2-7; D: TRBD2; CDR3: CSVAPPRTRGAVQYF; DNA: TGCAGCGTTGCACCACCCCGGACTAGAGGAGCGGTGCAGTACTTC
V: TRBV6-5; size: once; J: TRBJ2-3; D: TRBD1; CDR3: CASSYGTAGDTQYF; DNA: TGTGCCAGCAGTTACGGGACAGCTGGAGATACGCAGTATTTT